This TCR beta chain was sequenced during a study of blood T cell repertoires in COVID-19. About the research overall: Samples representing acute and convalescent COVID-19 were sourced from the United States, Italy and Spain.

V shed 7 bases and J 0 bases; nucleotides not matched to a gene: 6. Germline assignment: CDR1 LNHDA and CDR2 SQIVND (reference sequence). This CDR3 region has 15 residues. The assay was immunoSEQ multiplex PCR, and TCRdb's table has in-frame clones only and misses some. The sample consists of about 89,000 clones, about 80% of them appearing once. Sequencing input: peripheral blood. The sequence was obtained from a human donor in a cohort sampled during active COVID-19. The chain joins TRBV19 to TRBJ2-3, with 8 positions matching TRBD1. CDR3 protein: CASKTGAPSTDTQYF. For the CDR3, the DNA is TGTGCCAGTAAGACAGGGGCCCCTAGCACAGATACGCAGTATTTT.